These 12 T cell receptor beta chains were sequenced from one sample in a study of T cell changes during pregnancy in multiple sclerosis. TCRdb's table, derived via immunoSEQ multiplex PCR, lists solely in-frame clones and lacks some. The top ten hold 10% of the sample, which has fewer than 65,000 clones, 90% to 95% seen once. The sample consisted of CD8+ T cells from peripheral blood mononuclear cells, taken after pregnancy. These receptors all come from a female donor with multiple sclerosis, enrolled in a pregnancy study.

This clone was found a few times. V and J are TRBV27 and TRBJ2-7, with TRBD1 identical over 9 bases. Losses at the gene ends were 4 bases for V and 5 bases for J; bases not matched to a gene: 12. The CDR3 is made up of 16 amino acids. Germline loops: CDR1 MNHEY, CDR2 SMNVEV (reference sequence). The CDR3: CASSSLPGQGADEQYF. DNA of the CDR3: TGTGCCAGCAGTTCGTTGCCGGGACAGGGTGCAGACGAGCAGTACTTC.

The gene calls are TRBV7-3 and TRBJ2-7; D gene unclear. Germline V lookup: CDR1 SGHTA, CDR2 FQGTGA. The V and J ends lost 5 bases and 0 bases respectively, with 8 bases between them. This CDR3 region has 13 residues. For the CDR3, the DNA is TGTGCCAGCAGCCCGACTGTCTCCTACGAGCAGTACTTC. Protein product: CASSPTVSYEQYF.

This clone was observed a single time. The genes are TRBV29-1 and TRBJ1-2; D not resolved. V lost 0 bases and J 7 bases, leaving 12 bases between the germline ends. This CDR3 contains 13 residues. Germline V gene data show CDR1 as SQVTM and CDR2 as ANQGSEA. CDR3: CSVEDTSGFGYTF. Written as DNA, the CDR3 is TGCAGCGTTGAAGATACCTCGGGGTTTGGCTACACCTTC.

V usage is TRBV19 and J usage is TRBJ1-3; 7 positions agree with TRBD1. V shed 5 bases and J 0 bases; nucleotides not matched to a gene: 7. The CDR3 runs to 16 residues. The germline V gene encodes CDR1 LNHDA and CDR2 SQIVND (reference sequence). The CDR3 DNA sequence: TGTGCCAGTAGTTTCGACAGGGAAGGCTCTGGAAACACCATATATTTT. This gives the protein CASSFDREGSGNTIYF.

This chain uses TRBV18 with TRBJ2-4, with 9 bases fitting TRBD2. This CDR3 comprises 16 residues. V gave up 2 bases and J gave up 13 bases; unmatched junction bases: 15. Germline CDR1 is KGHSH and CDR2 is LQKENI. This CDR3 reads CASSPNRGSSGVLQYF. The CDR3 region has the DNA TGTGCCAGCTCACCAAATCGGGGGTCTAGCGGGGTTTTGCAGTACTTC.

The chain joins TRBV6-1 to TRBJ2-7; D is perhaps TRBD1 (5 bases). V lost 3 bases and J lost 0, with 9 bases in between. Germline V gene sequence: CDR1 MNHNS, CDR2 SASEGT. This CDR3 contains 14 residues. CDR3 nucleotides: TGTGCCAGCAGTGAGCGCGACAGCTCCTACGAGCAGTACTTC. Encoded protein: CASSERDSSYEQYF.

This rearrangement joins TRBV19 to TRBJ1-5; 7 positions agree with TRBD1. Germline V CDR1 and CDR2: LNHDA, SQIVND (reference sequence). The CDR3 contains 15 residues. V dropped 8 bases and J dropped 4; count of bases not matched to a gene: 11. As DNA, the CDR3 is TGTGCCAGTGCCCTAACAGGGGAAGGGAATCAGCCCCAGCATTTT. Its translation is CASALTGEGNQPQHF.

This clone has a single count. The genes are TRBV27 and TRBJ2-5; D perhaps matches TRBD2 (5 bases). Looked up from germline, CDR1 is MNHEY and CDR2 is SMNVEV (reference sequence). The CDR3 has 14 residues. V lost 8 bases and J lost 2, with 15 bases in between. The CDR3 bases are TGTGCCAGCTGCCCCACTAGTTTGCAAGAGACCCAGTACTTC. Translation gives CASCPTSLQETQYF.

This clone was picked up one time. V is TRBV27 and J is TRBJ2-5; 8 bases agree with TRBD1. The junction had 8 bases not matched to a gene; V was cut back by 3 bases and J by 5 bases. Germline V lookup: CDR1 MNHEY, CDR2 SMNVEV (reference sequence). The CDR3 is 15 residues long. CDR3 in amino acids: CASSFRDRILETQYF. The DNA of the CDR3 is TGTGCCAGCAGTTTCCGGGACAGGATTTTGGAGACCCAGTACTTC.

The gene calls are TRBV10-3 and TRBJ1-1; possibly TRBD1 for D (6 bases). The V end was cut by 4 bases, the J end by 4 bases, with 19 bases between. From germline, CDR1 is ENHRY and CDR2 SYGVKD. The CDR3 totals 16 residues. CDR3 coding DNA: TGTGCCATCAGTGTAGCAGGGGTCGGGGATATCACTGAAGCTTTCTTT. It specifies CAISVAGVGDITEAFF.

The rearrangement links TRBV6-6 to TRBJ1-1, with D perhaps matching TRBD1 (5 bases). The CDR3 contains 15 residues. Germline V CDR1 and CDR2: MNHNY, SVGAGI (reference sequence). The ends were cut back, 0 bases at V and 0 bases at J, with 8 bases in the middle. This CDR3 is CASSYSEGLNTEAFF. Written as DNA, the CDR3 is TGTGCCAGCAGTTACTCGGAGGGACTGAACACTGAAGCTTTCTTT.

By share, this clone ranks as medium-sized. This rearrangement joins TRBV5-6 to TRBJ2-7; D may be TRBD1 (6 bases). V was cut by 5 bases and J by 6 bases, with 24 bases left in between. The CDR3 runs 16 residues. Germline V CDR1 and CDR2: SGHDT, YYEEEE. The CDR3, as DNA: TGTGCCAGCAGATTTTCCGGGACCACAGGGAGCGGCGAGCAGTACTTC. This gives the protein CASRFSGTTGSGEQYF.